These 22 T cell receptor beta chains were sequenced from one sample in a study of T cell changes during pregnancy in multiple sclerosis. TCRdb keeps only in-frame clones here, not all; method: immunoSEQ multiplex PCR. The sample holds approximately 79,000 clones, over 85% seen once. The source material was peripheral blood, sampled in the second trimester of pregnancy. These receptors all stem from a female donor in good health, enrolled as a control in a pregnancy study.

The gene calls are TRBV7-2 and TRBJ1-1; 7 bases fit TRBD1. V lost 2 bases to trimming and J lost 11 bases; unmatched junction nucleotides: 5. Germline V gives CDR1 SGHTA, CDR2 FQGNSA. This CDR3 region has 12 residues. CDR3 region: CASSLTQGKAFF. The CDR3 bases are TGTGCCAGCAGCTTAACACAGGGGAAGGCTTTCTTT. The variable domain in full, completed from reference TRBV7-2 and TRBJ1-1, reads GAGVSQSPSNKVTEKGKDVELRCDPISGHTALYWYRQSLGQGLEFLIYFQGNSAPDKSGLPSDRFSAERTGGSVSTLTIQRTQQEDSAVYLCASSLTQGKAFFGQGTRLTVV.

The CDR3 spells CTSSRVNQGCLVSYNEQFF. The CDR3 coding sequence is TGCACCAGCAGCCGAGTAAACCAAGGATGTCTAGTCTCCTACAATGAGCAGTTCTTC. The chain is built from TRBV1 and TRBJ2-1; the DNA was not compared with TRBD2, the D call given in the table. TRBV1 is flagged as a pseudogene. The CDR3 is 19 residues long.

The gene calls are TRBV6-5 and TRBJ2-1, with D unresolved. The CDR3 is made up of 16 amino acids. Trimming stripped 0 bases from V and 6 bases from J, with 15 bases between. CDR1 MNHEY and CDR2 SVGAGI come from the germline V gene. The CDR3 sequence is CASSYSGSMALNEQFF. The CDR3 DNA is TGTGCCAGCAGTTACTCTGGCTCCATGGCCCTCAATGAGCAGTTCTTC.

The chain carries TRBV9 and TRBJ1-6; TRBD1 agrees at 9 bases. The CDR3 extends over 14 amino acids. V gave up 3 bases and J gave up 6 bases; unmatched junction bases: 1. The germline V gene encodes CDR1 SGDLS and CDR2 YYNGEE. For the CDR3, the DNA is TGTGCCAGCAGCGCGACAGGGGGTAATTCACCCCTCCACTTT. Protein sequence: CASSATGGNSPLHF.

This clone showed up just a few times. The chain uses TRBV27 and TRBJ1-1; possibly TRBD1 for D (6 bases). The CDR3 is 12 residues long. Deletions cut 3 bases from V and 5 bases from J, with 7 bases between. The germline V gene has CDR1 MNHEY and CDR2 SMNVEV (reference sequence). The DNA for the CDR3 is TGTGCCAGCAGTTTCGACAGGACTGAAGCTTTCTTT. It yields the protein CASSFDRTEAFF.

The V gene is TRBV4-3, the J gene TRBJ1-1; D not certain. The CDR3 has 15 residues. V was cut by 5 bases and J by 2 bases, with 15 bases left in between. Germline V gives CDR1 LGHNA, CDR2 YSLEER. This chain's CDR3 is CASSKHRGYNTEAFF. Here the CDR3 DNA reads TGCGCCAGCAGCAAGCACCGAGGTTACAACACTGAAGCTTTCTTT.

The genes are TRBV9 and TRBJ2-2; 9 bases agree with TRBD1. Germline loops: CDR1 SGDLS, CDR2 YYNGEE. Germline trimming cut 0 bases from V and 7 bases from J; bases unmatched to any gene: 7. CDR3 length: 16 amino acids. Here the CDR3 reads CASSVAWTGEIGELFF. The CDR3 bases are TGTGCCAGCAGCGTAGCTTGGACAGGGGAGATCGGGGAGCTGTTTTTT. Full variable domain (outside the CDR3, taken from reference TRBV9 and TRBJ2-2): DSGVTQTPKHLITATGQRVTLRCSPRSGDLSVYWYQQSLDQGLQFLIQYYNGEERAKGNILERFSAQQFPDLHSELNLSSLELGDSALYFCASSVAWTGEIGELFFGEGSRLTVL.

The V gene is TRBV13, the J gene TRBJ1-2, with TRBD1 identical over 8 bases. The germline V gene has CDR1 PRHDT and CDR2 FYEKMQ (reference sequence). The CDR3 consists of 12 residues. After removal of 5 bases from V and 8 bases from J, the junction contained 4 bases not matched to a gene. For the CDR3, the DNA is TGTGCCAGCAGCAGGACAGGGAGAGGCTACACCTTC. Encoded protein: CASSRTGRGYTF.

This chain connects TRBV12-5 to TRBJ1-1, with 9 bases fitting TRBD1. The CDR3 sequence is 13 residues long. Trimming removed 6 bases from V and 5 bases from J; junction bases left unmatched: 4. Germline assignment: CDR1 LGHNT and CDR2 FRNRAP. As DNA, the CDR3 is TGTGCTAGTGGAAAGACAGGGGGGACTGAAGCTTTCTTT. This encodes CASGKTGGTEAFF.

The chain joins TRBV7-9 to TRBJ2-1; TRBD1 might be the D (6 bases). The CDR3 is 13 residues long. Trimming took off 3 bases at V and 9 bases at J, with 12 bases between the two ends. CDR1 and CDR2 from the germline V gene are SEHNR and FQNEAQ (reference sequence). CDR3 sequence reads: CASSLLQGAEQFF. The CDR3 region has the DNA TGTGCCAGCAGCTTGTTACAGGGAGCTGAGCAGTTCTTC.

A single count supports this clone. The chain is built from TRBV19 and TRBJ2-6, with a weak D call TRBD2 (6 bases). Per the germline V gene, CDR1 is LNHDA and CDR2 is SQIVND (reference sequence). This CDR3 is 17 amino acids long. Trimming left V 3 bases short and J 0 bases short, with 12 bases between. Here the CDR3 DNA reads TGTGCCAGTAGTATCAGGTGGGGGGTCTCTGGGGCCAACGTCCTGACTTTC. It codes for CASSIRWGVSGANVLTF. The full variable domain, with the rest looked up from reference TRBV19 and TRBJ2-6, is DGGITQSPKYLFRKEGQNVTLSCEQNLNHDAMYWYRQDPGQGLRLIYYSQIVNDFQKGDIAEGYSVSREKKESFPLTVTSAQKNPTAFYLCASSIRWGVSGANVLTFGAGSRLTVL.

The chain joins TRBV10-3 to TRBJ2-5; the D gene is possibly TRBD2 (5 bases). V was clipped by 11 bases and J by 5 bases, with 12 bases between them. Germline CDR1 reads ENHRY; CDR2 reads SYGVKD. The CDR3 contains 11 residues. The CDR3 nucleotides are TGTGCCTCCGGGGATGGCGAGACCCAGTACTTC. Translation: CASGDGETQYF.

The chain uses TRBV7-2 and TRBJ1-2; possibly TRBD1 for D (5 bases). Per germline, CDR1 SGHTA and CDR2 FQGNSA. Trimming shortened V by 5 bases and J by 6 bases, and 13 bases separated the two germline ends. CDR3 length equals 13 residues. CDR3 loop: CASSAPGGDGYTF. CDR3 DNA sequence: TGTGCCAGCAGCGCCCCGGGGGGTGATGGCTACACCTTC.

V is TRBV5-4 and J is TRBJ2-1; D is ambiguous. Trimming removed 3 bases from V and 6 bases from J, with 22 bases in between. The CDR3 is 17 amino acids. The germline V gene has CDR1 SGHNT and CDR2 YYREEE (reference sequence). The CDR3 loop reads CASSSLLNQAQFNEQFF. The CDR3 DNA is TGTGCCAGCAGCTCGTTGCTTAATCAAGCCCAATTCAATGAGCAGTTCTTC.

The chain couples TRBV5-6 to TRBJ2-5; weak D call: TRBD1 (5 bases). V lost 2 bases and J 2 bases, leaving 13 bases between the germline ends. This CDR3 comprises 15 residues. Germline V CDR1 and CDR2: SGHDT, YYEEEE. CDR3 in amino acids: CASSLRTRRQETQYF. Here the CDR3 DNA reads TGTGCCAGCAGCTTACGGACAAGAAGACAAGAGACCCAGTACTTC.

The J gene is TRBJ2-7, the V gene TRBV2; TRBD1 might be the D (5 bases). The CDR3 has 13 residues. From germline, CDR1 is SNHLY and CDR2 FYNNEI. The ends were cut back, 3 bases at V and 5 bases at J, with 11 bases in the middle. As DNA, the CDR3 is TGTGCCAGCAGTGACAGGGTTAAAAACGAGCAGTACTTC. As protein: CASSDRVKNEQYF.

The chain uses TRBV5-6 and TRBJ1-1; D is unresolved. CDR3 length: 15 amino acids. V was shortened by 0 bases and J by 3 bases, with 12 bases between the two germline ends. Germline CDR1 SGHDT, CDR2 YYEEEE. In DNA, the CDR3 is TGTGCCAGCAGCTTGGGTCGGGGTCGGCACACTGAAGCTTTCTTT. Amino acid sequence: CASSLGRGRHTEAFF.

This chain uses TRBV5-6 with TRBJ1-2, with a weak D call TRBD1 (6 bases). The CDR3 totals 12 residues. In germline, CDR1 is SGHDT, CDR2 YYEEEE. Trimming removed 4 bases at V and 8 bases at J, with 12 bases between. The CDR3 sequence: CASSLIRGGYTF. The CDR3 DNA reads as TGTGCCAGCAGCCTCATCAGGGGAGGCTACACCTTC.

The chain links TRBV5-4 to TRBJ1-1, with no clear D. With 4 bases removed from V and 0 bases from J, the gap between germline ends came to 13 bases. There are 15 residues in the CDR3. Germline CDR1 reads SGHNT; CDR2 reads YYREEE (reference sequence). CDR3 sequence (DNA): TGTGCCAGCAGCCCATCAACAGACATGAACACTGAAGCTTTCTTT. This translates into CASSPSTDMNTEAFF. The full variable domain, completed using reference TRBV5-4 and TRBJ1-1, is ETGVTQSPTHLIKTRGQQVTLRCSSQSGHNTVSWYQQALGQGPQFIFQYYREEENGRGNFPPRFSGLQFPNYSSELNVNALELDDSALYLCASSPSTDMNTEAFFGQGTRLTVV.

For this clone: One junction end does not reproduce the germline sequence, and a read error may be involved. The chain joins TRBV6-5 to TRBJ1-2, with D tentatively TRBD1 (6 bases). This CDR3 region has 14 residues. Germline V gene data show CDR1 as MNHEY and CDR2 as SVGAGI. CDR3 loop: CASSYSGTNFGYTF. The CDR3 nucleotides are TGTGCCAGCAGTTACTCTGGGACAAACTTTGGCTACACCTTC.

The chain recombines TRBV19 with TRBJ1-3, with 7 bases aligning to TRBD1. CDR1 LNHDA and CDR2 SQIVND come from the germline V gene (reference sequence). The CDR3 is 20 residues long. The V segment lost 0 bases and the J segment 0 bases; nucleotides outside the gene matches: 14. The CDR3 DNA reads as TGTGCCAGTAGTATAGATCCGACAGGGTCACATACCTCCTCTGGAAACACCATATATTTT. This encodes CASSIDPTGSHTSSGNTIYF.

The rearrangement joins TRBV5-4 to TRBJ1-2, with D possibly being TRBD1 (6 bases). Per germline, CDR1 SGHNT and CDR2 YYREEE (reference sequence). This CDR3 has 13 amino acids. Between the trimmed V and J ends, which lost 4 bases and 6 bases, there was a span of 13 bases. The CDR3 sequence: CASSNTGSHGYTF. As DNA, the CDR3 is TGTGCCAGCAGCAACACAGGGTCCCATGGCTACACCTTC.